The 7 T cell receptor beta chains given below trace back to one sample, sequenced in a study of memory CD4+ T cells and cytomegalovirus serostatus (dated by TCRdb to the late 2010s). Single viable CD3+CD4+CD8-CD45RO+ cells were sorted as memory CD4+ T cells on a FACSAria II. Receptor libraries were prepared by the immunoSEQ multiplex PCR assay. TCRdb mirrors the immuneACCESS table, restricted to in-frame sequences. Some clones are absent from its copies; in checked studies, under half trace to an unresolved V gene, and the reason for the others is unknown. For this sample the table gives approximately 88,000 clones, of which 75% to 90% were detected only once. The biggest ten clones account for 3.6% of the sample. The material sequenced was memory CD4+ T cells from blood. The receptors come from an adult in good health and CMV-seropositive.

This chain uses TRBV10-3 with TRBJ2-5, with a tentative D call TRBD2 (6 bases). The J call is in doubt because the DNA end fits TRBJ2-7 better. There are 14 residues in the CDR3. Germline V CDR1 and CDR2: ENHRY, SYGVKD. The CDR3 loop reads CATREPGSSYEQYF. Written as DNA, the CDR3 is TGTGCCACACGGGAGCCAGGCTCTTCCTACGAGCAGTACTTC.

The chain carries TRBV7-2 and TRBJ2-1; D is ambiguous. The germline gives CDR1 SGHTA, CDR2 FQGNSA. This CDR3 region has 16 residues. The germline V and J ends were trimmed by 5 bases and 0 bases, with 14 bases remaining between them. DNA of the CDR3: TGTGCCAGCAGCCAGGTGGCAGGCGACTCCTACAATGAGCAGTTCTTC. Its protein is CASSQVAGDSYNEQFF. The full variable domain, in which reference TRBV7-2 and TRBJ2-1 provide the parts outside the CDR3, is GAGVSQSPSNKVTEKGKDVELRCDPISGHTALYWYRQSLGQGLEFLIYFQGNSAPDKSGLPSDRFSAERTGGSVSTLTIQRTQQEDSAVYLCASSQVAGDSYNEQFFGPGTRLTVL.

This clone is judged medium-sized (0.01 to 0.1%). The V and J genes are TRBV28 and TRBJ2-1, with 10 bases lining up with TRBD1. The germline V gene encodes CDR1 MDHEN and CDR2 SYDVKM. With 5 bases clipped from V and 7 bases from J, the junction kept 8 bases outside the gene matches. This CDR3 is 15 amino acids long. The CDR3 loop reads CASSDWDRGSNEQFF. The CDR3 region has the DNA TGTGCCAGCAGTGACTGGGACAGGGGTAGTAATGAGCAGTTCTTC.

This clone was picked up one time. The chain recombines TRBV7-9 with TRBJ1-6; D is uncertain. Germline CDR1 SEHNR, CDR2 FQNEAQ (reference sequence). Trimming left V 2 bases short and J 9 bases short, with 11 bases between. CDR3 length: 14 residues. This CDR3 is CASSLKGPGSPLHF. CDR3 DNA: TGTGCCAGCAGCTTAAAAGGCCCGGGTTCACCCCTCCACTTT.

The chain employs TRBV7-3 and TRBJ2-1, with 13 bases fitting TRBD2. The CDR3 sequence is 16 residues long. V lost 5 bases to trimming and J lost 4 bases; unmatched junction nucleotides: 5. The germline V gene has CDR1 SGHTA and CDR2 FQGTGA. This chain's CDR3 is CASSPGLAGAYNEQFF. The CDR3 nucleotides are TGTGCCAGCAGCCCCGGACTAGCGGGAGCTTACAATGAGCAGTTCTTC.

This clone was observed once. The V and J genes are TRBV7-9 and TRBJ2-5, with 7 positions matching TRBD2. The trim removed 2 bases at V and 5 bases at J, leaving 2 bases unmatched. The CDR3 spans 13 residues. The germline V gene encodes CDR1 SEHNR and CDR2 FQNEAQ (reference sequence). The chain's CDR3 is CASSLWGGETQYF. CDR3 coding DNA: TGTGCCAGCAGCTTATGGGGGGGGGAGACCCAGTACTTC.

This clone occurred once. The rearrangement joins TRBV6-1 to TRBJ2-3; maybe TRBD2 (5 bases). The CDR3 length is 13 residues. Germline V gene sequence: CDR1 MNHNS, CDR2 SASEGT. V was clipped by 11 bases and J by 5 bases, with 17 bases between them. Written as DNA, the CDR3 is TGTGCCGGCACGGACTTGGGTATAGATACGCAGTATTTT. Translating gives CAGTDLGIDTQYF.